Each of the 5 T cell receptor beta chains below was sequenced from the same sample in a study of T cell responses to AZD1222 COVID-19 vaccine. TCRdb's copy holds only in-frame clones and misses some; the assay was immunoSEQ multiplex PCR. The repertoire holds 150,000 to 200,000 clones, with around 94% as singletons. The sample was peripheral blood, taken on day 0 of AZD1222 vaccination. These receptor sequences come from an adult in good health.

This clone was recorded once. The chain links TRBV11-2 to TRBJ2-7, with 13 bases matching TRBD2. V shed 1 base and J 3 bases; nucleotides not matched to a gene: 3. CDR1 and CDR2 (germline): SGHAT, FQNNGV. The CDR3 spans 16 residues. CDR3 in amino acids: CASSLVGLAGHYEQYF. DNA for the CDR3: TGTGCCAGCAGCTTAGTGGGACTAGCGGGACACTACGAGCAGTACTTC.

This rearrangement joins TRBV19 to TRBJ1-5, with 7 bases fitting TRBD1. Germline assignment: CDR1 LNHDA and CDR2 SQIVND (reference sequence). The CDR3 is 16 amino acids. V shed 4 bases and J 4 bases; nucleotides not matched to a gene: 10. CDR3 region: CASSNPYRGGNQPQHF. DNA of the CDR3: TGTGCCAGTAGTAACCCCTACAGGGGCGGTAATCAGCCCCAGCATTTT.

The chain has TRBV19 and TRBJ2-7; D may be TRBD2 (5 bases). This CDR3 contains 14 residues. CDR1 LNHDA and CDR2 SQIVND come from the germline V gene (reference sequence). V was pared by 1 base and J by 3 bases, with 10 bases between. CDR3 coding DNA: TGTGCCAGTAGTATAGGTTCTGGACTCTACGAGCAGTACTTC. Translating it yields CASSIGSGLYEQYF.

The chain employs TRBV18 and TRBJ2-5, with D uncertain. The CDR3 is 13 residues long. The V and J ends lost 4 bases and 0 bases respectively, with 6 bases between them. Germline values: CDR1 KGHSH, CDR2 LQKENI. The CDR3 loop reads CASSRTDQETQYF. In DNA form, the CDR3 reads TGTGCCAGCTCACGCACCGACCAAGAGACCCAGTACTTC.

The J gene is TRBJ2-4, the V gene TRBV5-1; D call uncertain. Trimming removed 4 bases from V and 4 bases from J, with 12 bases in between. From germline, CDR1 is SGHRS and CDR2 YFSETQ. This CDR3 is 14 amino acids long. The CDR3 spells CASSPSTEKNIQYF. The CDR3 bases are TGCGCCAGCAGCCCCTCCACTGAAAAAAACATTCAGTACTTC.